The text below deals with one T cell receptor (beta chain). Its antigen has not been determined. One base away there is no much larger clone; base qualities are not given. Genomic DNA was extracted with the Qiagen DNeasy kit from unsorted PBMCs and from negatively selected CD4+ and CD8+ fractions. Amplification of TCR beta CDR3 regions was done by immunoSEQ multiplex PCR with primers that anneal to V and J segments. A synthetic immune receptor repertoire was used to minimize amplification bias, and any remaining bias was removed computationally after sequencing. The authors' pipeline ran thus. Repertoire diversity was quantified as the Shannon entropy index using custom Python scripts. The unsorted, CD4+ and CD8+ repertoires were each analyzed separately, with the exception of combined analyses, where CD4+ and CD8+ sequences were merged in silico. A clone counted as expanded when the clone's frequency after treatment rose at least 2-fold relative to C1D1, and clones undetected at baseline were given a pseudocount of 0.5. Singleton clones were defined as clones with 0 or 1 copy at C1D1, and non-singleton clones were defined as clones with 2 or more copies. Clones expanded in unsorted samples were assigned a CD4+, CD8+ or unknown annotation through matching of protein sequences in sorted samples from the same patient. Wilcoxon tests were applied to paired samples to test diversity changes from C1D1 to C4D1. This immuneACCESS table, as held by TCRdb, lists in-frame sequences with V and J called but not all clones. Of the missing ones, under half trace to an unresolved V gene in checked studies; the others have no known cause. V, J and clone size derive from that table, while D and trimming were established from the DNA sequence. In this sample the table shows approximately 1,400 clones, about 80% of which occur a single time. Of the sample, under 40% is held by the ten largest clones.

The time point label for this specimen denotes: cycle 1 day 1 (C1D1), immediately before nivolumab initiation. All trial patients had relapsed after autologous stem cell transplantation, with cohorts A, B and C differing in prior brentuximab vedotin exposure. Magnetic negative selection with a Miltenyi CD8+ T cell isolation kit was used to purify CD8+ T cells from thawed PBMCs. The trial cohort was composed of approximately 60 patients with relapsed/refractory classical Hodgkin lymphoma, for whom complete response, partial response or progressive disease was recorded as best overall response. Trial patients were treated with single-agent nivolumab in the multi-cohort phase II CheckMate 205 trial. An independent review committee assessed best overall response using the 2007 International Working Group response criteria. PBMCs from the trial were collected at three points: immediately before nivolumab initiation (C1D1), and during therapy at cycle 2 day 1 and cycle 4 day 1. Peripheral blood was collected in 8 mL Vacutainer Cell Preparation Tubes, from which PBMCs were isolated by centrifugation and then cryopreserved. Purified CD4+ and CD8+ fractions were prepared only for cases with an additional available PBMC sample. On LS columns in a quadroMACS separator, the magnetically labelled cells were depleted, and the flow-through was collected as the purified fraction.

This specimen comes from a study of PD-1 blockade in classical Hodgkin lymphoma (dated by TCRdb to 2020 to 2022). In the study overall: Nivolumab dosing was 3 mg/kg intravenously every 2 weeks, continuing until either disease progression or unacceptable toxicity. The study used CyTOF and TCR beta sequencing to define a peripheral blood immune signature of response to PD-1 blockade in classical Hodgkin lymphoma. General study outcomes and caveats: Among trial patients, those achieving complete response had baseline diversity similar to that of newly diagnosed patients, while diversity was significantly lower in partial responders and progressors. By C4D1, a significant rise was seen in CD4+ TCR diversity but not in CD8+ TCR diversity (p=0.0027 vs p=0.16), and the rise was most apparent among complete responders (p=0.02). Lower diversity was seen in patients whose nivolumab began less than 1 year after ASCT, and these patients were left out of later analyses so that immune reconstitution would not confound the results. Only a single clinical trial cohort was studied, and what caused the repertoire differences, possibly disease activity or prior therapy, remained undefined. Baseline TCR diversity was reported as lower in newly diagnosed patients than in healthy donors, and lower still in relapsed/refractory patients.

Trimming costs V 7 bases and J 5 bases, and their ends lie 11 bases apart. From the cysteine up to the phenylalanine, the CDR3 has a length of 11 residues. CDR3 DNA only is kept here, 33 bases in frame from base 1. The germline V gene (reference sequence) gives CDR1 as DFQATT and CDR2 as SNEGSKA. The TCR was taken from a human donor with classical Hodgkin lymphoma. This receptor chain uses TRBV20-1 and TRBJ2-5; the D gene is perhaps TRBD2, from 5 matching bases. This specimen consisted of CD8+ T cells from blood, obtained at baseline. The encoded CDR3 is CSVLGGETQYF. The bases are TGCAGTGTCTTAGGCGGGGAGACCCAGTACTTC.